This TCR beta chain was retrieved from a study of blood T cell repertoires in COVID-19. The overall study: Donors in the United States, Italy and Spain gave samples during acute or convalescent COVID-19. Nucleic acid was either cDNA or gDNA, and it came from T cells, B-cell-depleted T cells, or PBMCs.

Residents of 24 US areas, aged 18 to 89 years, made up the participants. As originally analysed: The authors estimated nucleated cell counts from reference gene primer amplification. Here immunoSEQ multiplex PCR was the method, and the copy in TCRdb shows in-frame clones only, minus some. From that table come the V and J calls and clone size; the DNA was used to work out D and trimming. The profile shows fewer than 450,000 clones, 87% of them singletons. The junction had 8 bases not matched to a gene; V was cut back by 4 bases and J by 4 bases. CDR3 length equals 15 residues. Germline-derived CDR1 and CDR2 are SQVTM and ANQGSEA.

What was sequenced was PBMCs or T cells enriched from blood (not recorded which). The chain combines TRBV29-1 with TRBJ1-2; 11 bases match TRBD1. This sequence was found in a woman in her twenties or thirties who had recovered from COVID-19. CDR3 sequence reads: CSVGTGGVPSYGYTF. The CDR3 DNA follows: TGCAGCGTTGGGACAGGGGGCGTCCCAAGCTATGGCTACACCTTC.